One and the same sample provided the 19 T cell receptor beta chains below, sequenced in a study of cytomegalovirus exposure and HLA in healthy donors. In the PCR, 60 Vbeta and 13 Jbeta primers were used. Generated by immunoSEQ multiplex PCR, the TCRdb table keeps only in-frame clones and is missing some. This table holds under 200,000 clones, roughly four fifths found once. Specimen: PBMCs. Source of these receptors: a man aged 30 to 45 in good health and CMV-seronegative.

The genes are TRBV7-9 and TRBJ1-1; 7 bases line up with TRBD1. The CDR3 loop spans 14 amino acids. The germline gives CDR1 SEHNR, CDR2 FQNEAQ (reference sequence). J lost 5 bases, V lost 5 bases, and 8 bases had no gene match. In DNA, the CDR3 is TGTGCCAGCAGCCACGGACAGGTAGGGACTGAAGCTTTCTTT. Its translation is CASSHGQVGTEAFF.

This clone was observed a handful of times. The rearrangement uses TRBV29-1 and TRBJ2-7; D is perhaps TRBD1 (6 bases). Trimming took off 0 bases at V and 0 bases at J, with 12 bases between the two ends. This CDR3 has 15 amino acids. From germline, CDR1 is SQVTM and CDR2 ANQGSEA. This CDR3 is CSVEDEDRSSYEQYF. The CDR3 coding sequence is TGCAGCGTTGAAGATGAGGACAGAAGCTCCTACGAGCAGTACTTC.

This sequence joins TRBV18 and TRBJ2-7; 8 nucleotides match TRBD1. V gave up 3 bases and J gave up 5 bases; unmatched junction bases: 12. Germline assignment: CDR1 KGHSH and CDR2 LQKENI. CDR3 length equals 16 residues. The CDR3 region has the DNA TGTGCCAGCTCACCTAGGATAGGACAGGGAGCCCACGAGCAGTACTTC. Encoded protein: CASSPRIGQGAHEQYF.

V and J are TRBV10-2 and TRBJ1-5, with 8 bases fitting TRBD1. The CDR3 has 14 residues. CDR1 WSHSY and CDR2 SAAADI come from the germline V gene. V dropped 6 bases and J dropped 4; count of bases not matched to a gene: 5. CDR3 nucleotides: TGCGCCAGCAGAATACAGGGGGGGAATCAGCCCCAGCATTTT. Translating it yields CASRIQGGNQPQHF.

In this sample, this clone turned up a few times. The CDR3 DNA follows: TGCGCCAGCAGCCCAGACAGCACCCTTAACTATGGCTACACCTTC. Its protein product is CASSPDSTLNYGYTF. The rearrangement joins TRBV5-1 to TRBJ1-2; weak D call: TRBD1 (5 bases). Germline V gene lookup returns CDR1 SGHRS and CDR2 YFSETQ. The CDR3 extends over 15 amino acids. V was pared by 4 bases and J by 1 base, with 14 bases between.

As to this clone: The sample contains more than one DNA sequence encoding this CDR3. The rearrangement uses TRBV5-1 and TRBJ2-7, with 8 bases fitting TRBD1. This CDR3 region has 14 residues. J was trimmed by 2 bases and V by 4 bases; bases with no gene match: 5. Germline V gene sequence: CDR1 SGHRS, CDR2 YFSETQ. The CDR3 loop is CASSLRTGPYEQYF. DNA of the CDR3: TGCGCCAGCAGCCTCAGGACAGGGCCCTACGAGCAGTACTTC.

This clone showed up just once. The chain joins TRBV5-5 to TRBJ1-3; D call uncertain. CDR3 size: 15 residues. Deletions cut 2 bases from V and 0 bases from J, with 9 bases between. Germline CDR1 reads SGHKS; CDR2 reads YYEKEE (reference sequence). The CDR3 region is CASSLQFFSGNTIYF. In DNA form, the CDR3 reads TGTGCCAGCAGCTTACAGTTCTTCTCTGGAAACACCATATATTTT.

The chain has TRBV16 and TRBJ1-2; TRBD1 is a possible D gene (5 bases). The germline CDR1 and CDR2 sequences are KGHSY and FQNENV. Trimming removed 0 bases at V and 0 bases at J, with 17 bases between. This CDR3 has 18 amino acids. The CDR3: CASSQSGREGRANYGYTF. DNA for the CDR3: TGTGCCAGCAGCCAATCCGGCAGGGAAGGACGAGCTAACTATGGCTACACCTTC.

J is TRBJ1-5 and V is TRBV2, with TRBD1 matching 9 bases. CDR1 is SNHLY and CDR2 is FYNNEI in the germline V gene. This CDR3 contains 20 residues. Trimming took 6 bases from V and 0 from J; bases not matched to a gene: 18. CDR3 sequence (DNA): TGTGCCAGCAGCCCGAACCTACAGGGGGCGCGGGGCTTTAGCAATCAGCCCCAGCATTTT. Translated, it gives CASSPNLQGARGFSNQPQHF. Combining the CDR3 with reference TRBV2 and TRBJ1-5 gives the whole variable domain EPEVTQTPSHQVTQMGQEVILRCVPISNHLYFYWYRQILGQKVEFLVSFYNNEISEKSEIFDDQFSVERPDGSNFTLKIRSTKLEDSAMYFCASSPNLQGARGFSNQPQHFGDGTRLSIL.

The CDR3 protein is CASSLSLALTNEQFF. CDR3 sequence (DNA): TGTGCCAGCAGTTTAAGTCTAGCGCTTACGAATGAGCAGTTCTTC. The V and J genes are TRBV28 and TRBJ2-1; the D gene is possibly TRBD2 (6 bases). Trimming pared 2 bases from V and 7 bases from J, leaving 15 bases between. CDR1 is MDHEN, CDR2 SYDVKM, per germline. CDR3 size: 15 residues.

The genes are TRBV6-5 and TRBJ2-2; a weak D match, TRBD2 (6 bases). The V end was cut by 2 bases, the J end by 6 bases, with 13 bases between. Germline V CDR1 and CDR2: MNHEY, SVGAGI. The CDR3 covers 15 residues. This CDR3 is CASSYGTVGPGELFF. As DNA, the CDR3 is TGTGCCAGCAGTTACGGGACTGTCGGCCCCGGGGAGCTGTTTTTT.

The CDR3 loop reads CASSPGQGIYTQYF. CDR3 nucleotides: TGTGCCAGCTCACCGGGACAGGGGATATATACGCAGTATTTT. The gene calls are TRBV18 and TRBJ2-3, with 10 nucleotides matching TRBD1. J was trimmed by 7 bases and V by 3 bases; bases with no gene match: 4. The germline V gene encodes CDR1 KGHSH and CDR2 LQKENI. The CDR3 spans 14 residues.

The chain carries TRBV7-9 and TRBJ2-7, with no clear D. V was clipped by 5 bases and J by 4 bases, with 12 bases between them. Germline loops: CDR1 SEHNR, CDR2 FQNEAQ (reference sequence). The CDR3 contains 13 residues. In DNA form, the CDR3 reads TGTGCCAGCAGCCCGACAAGTTCTTACGAGCAGTACTTC. Its translation is CASSPTSSYEQYF.

This clone has only one observation. The chain links TRBV27 to TRBJ1-1; 11 nucleotides align to TRBD1. V was pared by 6 bases and J by 3 bases, with 6 bases of the junction left unmatched. This CDR3 is 15 amino acids long. CDR1 is MNHEY and CDR2 is SMNVEV in the germline V gene (reference sequence). The DNA for the CDR3 is TGTGCCAGCAGCCCGGACAGGGGGCTCTACACTGAAGCTTTCTTT. Its protein is CASSPDRGLYTEAFF.

This chain links TRBV29-1 with TRBJ1-1, with a weak D call TRBD1 (5 bases). The CDR3 is 12 residues long. CDR1 is SQVTM, CDR2 ANQGSEA, per germline. The CDR3 DNA reads TGCACCGCTACAGGTTTGGGCACTGAAGCTTTCTTT. Its translation is CTATGLGTEAFF.

In its sample, this clone was seen once. The chain is built from TRBV5-8 and TRBJ2-1, with 12 nucleotides matching TRBD2. Germline CDR1 is SGHTS and CDR2 is YDEGEE. The ends lost 4 bases at V and 4 bases at J; junction bases unmatched: 3. The length of the CDR3 is 15 residues. Here the CDR3 DNA reads TGTGCCAGCAGCCCCGGGACTAGCGGGTACAATGAGCAGTTCTTC. Amino acids: CASSPGTSGYNEQFF.

The V and J genes are TRBV7-9 and TRBJ1-4; 7 positions match TRBD1. The CDR3 contains 15 residues. The germline V gene has CDR1 SEHNR and CDR2 FQNEAQ (reference sequence). Trimming at V came to 5 bases and at J to 6 bases, leaving 9 bases not matched to a gene. The CDR3 here is CASSAKQGWDEKLFF. In nucleotides, the CDR3 is TGTGCCAGCAGCGCAAAACAGGGGTGGGATGAAAAACTGTTTTTT.

The chain has TRBV6-5 and TRBJ2-7, with a possible D match to TRBD1 (6 bases). From germline, CDR1 is MNHEY and CDR2 SVGAGI. Trimming took off 6 bases at V and 5 bases at J, with 14 bases between the two ends. The CDR3 length is 13 residues. CDR3 amino acids: CASSRGPENEQYF. The CDR3 DNA follows: TGTGCCAGCAGCAGGGGACCCGAGAACGAGCAGTACTTC.

This rearrangement joins TRBV13 to TRBJ2-5; weak D call: TRBD2 (6 bases). The germline CDR1 and CDR2 sequences are PRHDT and FYEKMQ (reference sequence). Trimming took off 5 bases at V and 0 bases at J, with 10 bases between the two ends. This CDR3 is built from 14 residues. The CDR3 region is CASSGTPYQETQYF. The DNA of the CDR3 is TGTGCCAGCAGCGGGACTCCGTACCAAGAGACCCAGTACTTC. Filled out from reference TRBV13 and TRBJ2-5, the complete variable domain reads AAGVIQSPRHLIKEKRETATLKCYPIPRHDTVYWYQQGPGQDPQFLISFYEKMQSDKGSIPDRFSAQQFSDYHSELNMSSLELGDSALYFCASSGTPYQETQYFGPGTRLLVL.